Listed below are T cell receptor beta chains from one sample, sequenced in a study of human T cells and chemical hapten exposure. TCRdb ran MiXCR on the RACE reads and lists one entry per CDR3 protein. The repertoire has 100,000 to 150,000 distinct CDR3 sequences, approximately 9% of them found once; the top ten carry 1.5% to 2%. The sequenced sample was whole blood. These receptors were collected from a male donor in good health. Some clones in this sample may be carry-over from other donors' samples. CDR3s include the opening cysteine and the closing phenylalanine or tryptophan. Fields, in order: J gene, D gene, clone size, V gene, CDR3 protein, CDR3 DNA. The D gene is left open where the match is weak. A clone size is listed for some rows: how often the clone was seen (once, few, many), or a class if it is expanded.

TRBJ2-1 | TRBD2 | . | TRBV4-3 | CASTSLGTSDEQFF | TGCGCCAGCACCTCCTTGGGGACTAGCGATGAGCAGTTCTTC
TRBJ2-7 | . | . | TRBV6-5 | CASSYGGQRIYEQYF | TGTGCCAGCAGTTACGGGGGCCAGCGGATCTACGAGCAGTACTTC
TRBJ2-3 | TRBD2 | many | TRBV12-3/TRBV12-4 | CASSPRGGQPDTQYF | TGTGCCAGCAGCCCTCGGGGGGGCCAGCCAGATACGCAGTATTTT
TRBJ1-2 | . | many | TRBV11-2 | CASSFSTGSYGYTF | TGTGCCAGCAGTTTCAGCACAGGGAGCTATGGCTACACCTTC
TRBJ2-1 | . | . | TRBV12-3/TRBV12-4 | CASSFLLGVDEQFF | TGTGCCAGCAGTTTTCTACTGGGGGTGGATGAGCAGTTCTTC
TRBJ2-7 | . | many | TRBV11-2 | CASSFRQFLGEQYF | TGTGCCAGCAGCTTCCGGCAGTTCCTTGGCGAGCAGTACTTC
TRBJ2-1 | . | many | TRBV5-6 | CASSPGDSYNEQFF | TGTGCCAGCAGCCCGGGAGACTCCTACAATGAGCAGTTCTTC
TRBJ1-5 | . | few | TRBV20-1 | CSASARDTHSNQPQHF | TGCAGTGCTAGCGCCCGGGACACCCATAGCAATCAGCCCCAGCATTTT
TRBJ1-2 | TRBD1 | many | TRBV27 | CASNQGGSRYGYTF | TGTGCCAGCAACCAGGGGGGGTCTCGCTATGGCTACACCTTC
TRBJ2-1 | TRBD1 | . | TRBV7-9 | CASSLAVAGTGGIHEQFF | TGTGCCAGCAGCTTAGCCGTAGCCGGGACAGGGGGAATCCATGAGCAGTTCTTC
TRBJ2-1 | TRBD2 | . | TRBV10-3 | CATTSGGASNEQFF | TGTGCCACCACAAGCGGGGGGGCTAGTAATGAGCAGTTCTTC
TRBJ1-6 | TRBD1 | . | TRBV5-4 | CASSSGTGGSPLHF | TGTGCCAGCAGCTCCGGGACAGGGGGTTCACCCCTCCACTTT
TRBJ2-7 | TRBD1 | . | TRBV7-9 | CASSSFRQGALHEQYF | TGTGCCAGCAGCTCATTCCGACAGGGGGCCCTCCACGAGCAGTACTTC
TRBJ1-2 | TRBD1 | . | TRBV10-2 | CASRPGQTNYGYTF | TGCGCCAGCAGACCGGGACAGACTAACTATGGCTACACCTTC
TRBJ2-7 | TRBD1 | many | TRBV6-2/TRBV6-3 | CASARDSLYEQYF | TGTGCCAGCGCCCGGGACAGCCTCTACGAGCAGTACTTC
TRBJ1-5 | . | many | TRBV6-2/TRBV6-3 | CASSYGGHLNIFQHF | TGTGCCAGCAGTTACGGCGGTCACCTGAATATTTTCCAGCATTTT
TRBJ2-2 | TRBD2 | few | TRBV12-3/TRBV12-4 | CASNRAGANTGELFF | TGTGCCAGCAACAGAGCGGGAGCGAACACCGGGGAGCTGTTTTTT
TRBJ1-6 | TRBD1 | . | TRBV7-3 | CASSRYRDRHNSPLHF | TGTGCCAGCAGCAGATACCGGGACAGACATAATTCACCCCTCCACTTT
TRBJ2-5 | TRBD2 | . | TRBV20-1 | CSARPPSGGAKETQYF | TGCAGTGCTAGACCTCCCAGCGGGGGGGCAAAGGAGACCCAGTACTTC
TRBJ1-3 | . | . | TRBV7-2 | CASSLSGGSGNTIYF | TGTGCCAGCAGCTTAAGTGGCGGCTCTGGAAACACCATATATTTT
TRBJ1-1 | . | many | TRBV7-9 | CASSLLGDGTEAFF | TGTGCCAGCAGCTTATTAGGGGACGGCACTGAAGCTTTCTTT
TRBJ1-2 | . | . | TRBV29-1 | CSVEGPNYGYTF | TGCAGCGTTGAGGGACCTAACTATGGCTACACCTTC
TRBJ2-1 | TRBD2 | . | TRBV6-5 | CASSPQAGLGNEQFF | TGTGCCAGCAGTCCCCAAGCGGGGTTGGGGAATGAGCAGTTCTTC
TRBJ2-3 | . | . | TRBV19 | CASSKDAGGVSTDTQYF | TGTGCCAGTAGTAAGGACGCAGGCGGGGTTAGCACAGATACGCAGTATTTT
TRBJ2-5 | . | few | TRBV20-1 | CSATELLVSETQYF | TGCAGTGCTACGGAGCTTTTAGTATCGGAGACCCAGTACTTC
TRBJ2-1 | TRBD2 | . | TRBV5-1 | CASSHGGTSAYNEQFF | TGCGCCAGCAGCCACGGGGGGACTAGCGCTTACAATGAGCAGTTCTTC
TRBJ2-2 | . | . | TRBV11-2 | CASSLRRANTGELFF | TGTGCCAGCAGCTTACGGCGAGCGAACACCGGGGAGCTGTTTTTT
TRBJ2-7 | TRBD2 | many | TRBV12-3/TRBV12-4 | CASSPGTKLDEQYF | TGTGCCAGCAGTCCCGGGACTAAACTAGACGAGCAGTACTTC
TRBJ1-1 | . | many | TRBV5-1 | CASRLRELNTEAFF | TGCGCCAGCAGGTTGAGGGAGTTGAACACTGAAGCTTTCTTT
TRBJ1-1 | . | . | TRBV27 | CASSLSGRGNTEAFF | TGTGCCAGCAGTTTATCGGGGAGGGGTAACACTGAAGCTTTCTTT
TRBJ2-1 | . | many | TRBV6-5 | CASSYSKGQNNEQFF | TGTGCCAGCAGTTACTCGAAAGGCCAGAACAATGAGCAGTTCTTC
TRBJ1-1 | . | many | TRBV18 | CASSPVGGRNTEAFF | TGTGCCAGCTCACCAGTAGGGGGTCGGAACACTGAAGCTTTCTTT
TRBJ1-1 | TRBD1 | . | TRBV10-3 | CAISEWDRAATEAFF | TGTGCCATCAGTGAGTGGGACAGGGCAGCCACTGAAGCTTTCTTT
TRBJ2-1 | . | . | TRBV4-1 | CASSPRQAPNEQFF | TGCGCCAGCAGCCCCAGACAGGCCCCCAATGAGCAGTTCTTC
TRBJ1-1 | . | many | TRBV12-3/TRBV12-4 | CASSSLDGSEAFF | TGTGCCAGCAGTTCCTTGGACGGTTCTGAAGCTTTCTTT
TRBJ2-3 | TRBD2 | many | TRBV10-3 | CAISETSGIPDTQYF | TGTGCCATCAGTGAGACTAGCGGGATCCCAGATACGCAGTATTTT
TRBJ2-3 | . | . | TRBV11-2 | CASSLDLGVDTQYF | TGTGCCAGCAGCTTAGATTTGGGAGTAGATACGCAGTATTTT
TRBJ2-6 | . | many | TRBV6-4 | CASSEHNSGANVLTF | TGTGCCAGCAGTGAACACAACTCTGGGGCCAACGTCCTGACTTTC
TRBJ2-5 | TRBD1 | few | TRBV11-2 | CASSSFRGRQETQYF | TGTGCCAGCAGCTCCTTCAGGGGGCGGCAAGAGACCCAGTACTTC
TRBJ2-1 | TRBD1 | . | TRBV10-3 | CAISDERDRVNEQFF | TGTGCCATCAGCGATGAGCGGGACAGGGTCAATGAGCAGTTCTTC
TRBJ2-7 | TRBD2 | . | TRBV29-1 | CSVEAEGTSGRYEQYF | TGCAGCGTTGAAGCAGAAGGGACTAGCGGGAGGTACGAGCAGTACTTC
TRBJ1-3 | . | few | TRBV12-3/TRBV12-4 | CASRESTVAGNTIYF | TGTGCCAGCAGGGAATCGACAGTTGCGGGAAACACCATATATTTT
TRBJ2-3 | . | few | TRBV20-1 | CSASGISTDTQYF | TGCAGTGCTAGCGGGATTAGCACAGATACGCAGTATTTT
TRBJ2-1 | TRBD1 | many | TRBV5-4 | CASSPGQGSNEQFF | TGTGCCAGCAGCCCCGGACAGGGAAGCAATGAGCAGTTCTTC
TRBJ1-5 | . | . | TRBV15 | CATSRPGDVDNQPQHF | TGTGCCACCAGCAGACCAGGGGATGTTGACAATCAGCCCCAGCATTTT
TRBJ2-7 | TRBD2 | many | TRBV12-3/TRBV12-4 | CASSTSGRGSEQYF | TGTGCCAGCAGTACTAGCGGGAGAGGGAGTGAGCAGTACTTC
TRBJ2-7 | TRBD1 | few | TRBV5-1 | CASSPRTGLTYEQYF | TGCGCCAGCAGCCCGAGGACAGGGTTGACCTACGAGCAGTACTTC
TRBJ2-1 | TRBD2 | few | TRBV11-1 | CASSTLAGGSYNEQFF | TGTGCCAGCAGCACCCTAGCGGGAGGCTCCTACAATGAGCAGTTCTTC
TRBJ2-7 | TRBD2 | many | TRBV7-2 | CASSQATSGYYEQYF | TGTGCCAGCAGTCAAGCGACTAGCGGGTACTACGAGCAGTACTTC
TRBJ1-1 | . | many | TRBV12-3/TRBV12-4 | CASTPGRVNTEAFF | TGTGCCAGCACCCCCGGGAGAGTGAACACTGAAGCTTTCTTT
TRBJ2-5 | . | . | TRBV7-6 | CASSLRTKEETQYF | TGTGCCAGCAGCTTAAGGACCAAGGAGGAGACCCAGTACTTC
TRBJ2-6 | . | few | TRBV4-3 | CASSQSPGSGANVLTF | TGCGCCAGCAGCCAAAGTCCCGGGTCTGGGGCCAACGTCCTGACTTTC
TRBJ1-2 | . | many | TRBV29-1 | CSVGPRHRNYGYTF | TGCAGCGTTGGACCCCGGCACAGGAACTATGGCTACACCTTC
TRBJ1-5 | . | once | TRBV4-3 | CASSSKPVGQPQHF | TGCGCCAGCAGCTCCAAACCAGTCGGGCAGCCCCAGCATTTT